This T cell receptor (beta chain) was captured in a study of regulatory T cells in long-lasting Graves disease. V dropped 4 bases and J dropped 1 base, with 13 bases sitting between them. Looked up from germline, CDR1 is LGHNA and CDR2 is YNFKEQ. This CDR3 contains 15 residues. As to this clonotype: Antigen: not known.

The TCR beta library used iRepertoire HTBI primers with Arm-PCR amplification of CDR3. TCRdb reanalysed the multiplex PCR reads using MiXCR and keeps one entry per CDR3 protein. The sample comprises about 470,000 distinct CDR3 sequences, 20% to 25% of which are singletons, and about 7% rests with the top ten. Study conclusions and caveats: Persistent patients had more shared public clonotypes (about 2,700) than new patients (about 970).

Time point indicated: persistent/refractory GD, antithyroid drugs over 5 years with positive TRAb. With RNA extracted from PBMCs as input, the TCR library was made. Those enrolled as patients came out of an endocrinology department in Xi'an, China. This specimen consisted of peripheral blood mononuclear cells (PBMCs), obtained when the disease was refractory, from a patient treated with antithyroid drugs. The chain couples TRBV4-2 to TRBJ1-1, with D unresolved. The sequence came from a female donor with Graves disease. CDR3 nucleotide sequence: TGTGCCAGCAGCCCCACCCTCGGCAAGAACACTGAAGCTTTCTTT. Residues: CASSPTLGKNTEAFF.